The entry below describes one T cell receptor (beta chain). Its antigen is as yet unknown. The CDR3 is 17 residues long. Trimming cost V 2 bases and J 8 bases; bases outside gene matches: 8. Germline V gene lookup returns CDR1 SNHLY and CDR2 FYNNEI. The data are from a study of OX40 agonist ivuxolimab in advanced cancers. Overall study context: A mean age of roughly 60 years, range 23 to 79, was recorded, and roughly 80% were male. Study-wide results and limits: Antigen specificity remained undetermined for the expanded peripheral T cells. The study found among the lowest clonal expansion in partial responders at 0.1-3.0 mg/kg. At doses 0.1 to 3.0 mg/kg, CD4+ and CD8+ clones expanded.

Sequencing was performed with immunoSEQ multiplex PCR; in TCRdb, only in-frame clones are kept and a portion is missing. This table holds approximately 80,000 clones, less than 95% found once. The sequence was obtained from an adult with an advanced solid tumor such as melanoma, head and neck, liver or kidney cancer. This chain links TRBV2 with TRBJ2-1, with 14 nucleotides matching TRBD2. The source material was CD4+ or CD8+ T cells sorted from blood, sampled in a trial of the OX40 agonist ivuxolimab. DNA for the CDR3: TGTGCCAGCAGTGAAATCTACGGGACTAGCGGGAGCGATGAGCAGTTCTTC. It translates to CASSEIYGTSGSDEQFF.